This T cell receptor (beta chain) was sequenced during a study of shared clonotypes between healthy human individuals. Germline V gene sequence: CDR1 SGHAT, CDR2 FQNNGV. V was clipped by 5 bases and J by 2 bases; unmatched bases: 8. CDR3 length: 17 amino acids. 200 to 250 ng DNA, 25,000 to 30,000 T cell genomes, went into each sorted-subset replicate PCR. Source study methods: Junction-only sequences produced by ImmunoSEQ had no quality scores, so filtering differed. Clones were sequenced by immunoSEQ multiplex PCR, and TCRdb holds only the in-frame ones, with some missing. The V and J calls and the clone size are those of that table, but D and trimming were determined from the DNA. There are about 360,000 clones in the sample; 73% occur only once, and roughly a tenth lies in the top ten. Splitting of CD4+ cells produced CD45RA+ naive and CD45RA-negative memory subsets. A word on this clone: Its antigen is as yet unknown.

General study findings and limits: Generation of non-shared clonotypes was less probable than generation of clonotypes shared by all four donors.

The V and J genes are TRBV11-2 and TRBJ2-3; 12 bases line up with TRBD2. The TCR originated in a man in his thirties or forties in good health. Input material: memory CD4+ T cells sorted from blood. Subset defined: CD45RA-negative fraction. This CDR3 is CASSRGLAGWVTDTQYF. Written as DNA, the CDR3 is TGTGCCAGCAGCCGTGGACTAGCGGGATGGGTCACAGATACGCAGTATTTT.